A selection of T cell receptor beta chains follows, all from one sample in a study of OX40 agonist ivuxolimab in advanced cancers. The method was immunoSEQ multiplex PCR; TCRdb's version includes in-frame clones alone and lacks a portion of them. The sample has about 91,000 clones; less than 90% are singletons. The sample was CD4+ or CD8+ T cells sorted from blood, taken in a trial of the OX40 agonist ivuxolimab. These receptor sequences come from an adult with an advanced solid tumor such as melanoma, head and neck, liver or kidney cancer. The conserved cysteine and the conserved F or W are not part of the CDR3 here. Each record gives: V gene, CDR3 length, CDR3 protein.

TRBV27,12,ASSFEGRDSPLH
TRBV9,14,ASSVAGRGGVDTQY
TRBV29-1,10,SVYSPNEKLF
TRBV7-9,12,ASSLMGGQETQY
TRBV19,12,ASTGTGNNYGYT
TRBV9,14,ASSVYGLADYNEQF
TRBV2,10,ASSPLGDTQY
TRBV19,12,ASSIGWVVDTQY
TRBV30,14,AWSVGTGPFQETQY
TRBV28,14,ASSAQGWGNNQPQH
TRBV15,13,ATSRDRTGREKLF
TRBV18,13,ASSHDTGDTYEQY
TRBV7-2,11,ASSLGTDTEAF
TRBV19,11,ASSRLGNEKLF
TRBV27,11,ASRGGGPYEQY
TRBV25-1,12,ASSRAGGLETQY
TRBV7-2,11,ASSWNGDTEAF
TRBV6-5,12,ASKGGSGVRTQY
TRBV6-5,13,ASSYYMTGEETQY
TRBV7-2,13,ASSSEGAANEKLF
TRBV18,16,ASSPGQERWRDTGELF
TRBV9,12,ASSEREWPGELF
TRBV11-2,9,ASSSSLAQY
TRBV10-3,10,AISPGNTEAF
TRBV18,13,ASSPPGTGANVLT
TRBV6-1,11,ASRRRGREGNT
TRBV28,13,ASSFMDRANYGYT
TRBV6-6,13,ASSPNSGDNQPQH
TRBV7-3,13,ASSYGQGGNTEAF
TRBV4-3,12,ASSQVNDRVEAF
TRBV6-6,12,ASTPGGMNTEAF
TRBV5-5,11,ASSLHSNQPQH
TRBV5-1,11,ASSFDNNYGYT